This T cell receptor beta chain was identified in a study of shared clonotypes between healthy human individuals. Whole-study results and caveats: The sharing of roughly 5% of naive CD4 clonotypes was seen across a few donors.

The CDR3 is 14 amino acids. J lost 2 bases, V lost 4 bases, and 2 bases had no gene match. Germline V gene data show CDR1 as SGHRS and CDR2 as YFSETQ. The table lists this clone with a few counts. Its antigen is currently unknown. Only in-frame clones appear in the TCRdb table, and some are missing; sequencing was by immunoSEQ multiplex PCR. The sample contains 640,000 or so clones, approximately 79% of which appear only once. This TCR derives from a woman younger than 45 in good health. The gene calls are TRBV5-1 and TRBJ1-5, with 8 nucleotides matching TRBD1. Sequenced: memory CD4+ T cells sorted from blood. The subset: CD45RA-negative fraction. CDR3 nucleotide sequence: TGCGCCAGCAGCATGACAGGGGGCAATCAGCCCCAGCATTTT. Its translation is CASSMTGGNQPQHF.